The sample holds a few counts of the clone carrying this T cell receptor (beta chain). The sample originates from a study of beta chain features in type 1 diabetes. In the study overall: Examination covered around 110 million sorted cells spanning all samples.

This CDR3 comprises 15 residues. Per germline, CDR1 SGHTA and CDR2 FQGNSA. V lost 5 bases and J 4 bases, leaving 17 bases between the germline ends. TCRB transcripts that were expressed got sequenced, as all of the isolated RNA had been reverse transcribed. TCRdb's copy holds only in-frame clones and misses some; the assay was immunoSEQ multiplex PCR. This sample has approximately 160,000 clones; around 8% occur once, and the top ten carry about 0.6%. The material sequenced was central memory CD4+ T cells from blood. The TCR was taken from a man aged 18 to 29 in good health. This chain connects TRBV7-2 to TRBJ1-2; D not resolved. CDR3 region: CASSLGPEISYGYTF. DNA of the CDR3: TGTGCCAGCAGCCTAGGGCCGGAGATCTCCTATGGCTACACCTTC.